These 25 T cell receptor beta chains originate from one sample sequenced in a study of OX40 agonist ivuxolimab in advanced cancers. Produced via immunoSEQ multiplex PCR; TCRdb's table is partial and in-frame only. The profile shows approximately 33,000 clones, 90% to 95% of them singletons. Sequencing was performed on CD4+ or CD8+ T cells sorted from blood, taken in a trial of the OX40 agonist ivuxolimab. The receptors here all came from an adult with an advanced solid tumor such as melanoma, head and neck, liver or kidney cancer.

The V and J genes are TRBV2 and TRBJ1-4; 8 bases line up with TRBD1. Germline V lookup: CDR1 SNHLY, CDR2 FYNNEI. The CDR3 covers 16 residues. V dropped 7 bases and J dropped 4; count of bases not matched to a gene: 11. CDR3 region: CASKGSGGGHNEKLFF. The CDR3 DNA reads TGTGCCAGCAAGGGGTCAGGGGGCGGACATAATGAAAAACTGTTTTTT.

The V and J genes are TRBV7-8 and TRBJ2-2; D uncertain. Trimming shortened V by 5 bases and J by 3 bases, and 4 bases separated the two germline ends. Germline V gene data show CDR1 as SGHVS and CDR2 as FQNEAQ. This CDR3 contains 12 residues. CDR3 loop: CASSLHTGELFF. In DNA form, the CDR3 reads TGTGCCAGCAGCCTCCACACCGGGGAGCTGTTTTTT.

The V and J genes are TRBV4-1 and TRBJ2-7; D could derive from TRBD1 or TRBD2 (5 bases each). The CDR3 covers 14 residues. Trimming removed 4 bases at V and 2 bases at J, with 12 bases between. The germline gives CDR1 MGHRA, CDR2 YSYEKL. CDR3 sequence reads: CASSPRDLAYEQYF. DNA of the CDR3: TGCGCCAGCAGCCCCCGGGACCTCGCCTACGAGCAGTACTTC.

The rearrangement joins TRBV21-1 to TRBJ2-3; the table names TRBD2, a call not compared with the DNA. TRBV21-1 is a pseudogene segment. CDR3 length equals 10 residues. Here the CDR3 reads CRGNTDTQYF. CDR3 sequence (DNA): TGTAGAGGGAACACAGATACGCAGTATTTT.

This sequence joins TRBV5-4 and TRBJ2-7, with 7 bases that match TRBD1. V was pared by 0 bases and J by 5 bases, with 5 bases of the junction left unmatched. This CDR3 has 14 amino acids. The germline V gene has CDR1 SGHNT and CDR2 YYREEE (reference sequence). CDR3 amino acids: CASSLGRGFDEQYF. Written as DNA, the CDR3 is TGTGCCAGCAGCTTGGGCAGGGGGTTTGACGAGCAGTACTTC.

This CDR3 reads CASSEGENTEAFF. The DNA for the CDR3 is TGCGCCAGCAGTGAGGGTGAAAACACTGAAGCTTTCTTT. The V call is TRBV10-2, the J call TRBJ1-1; D gene ambiguous. V shed 2 bases and J shed 2 bases, with 6 bases lying between them. The CDR3 spans 13 residues. Germline lookup yields CDR1 WSHSY and CDR2 SAAADI.

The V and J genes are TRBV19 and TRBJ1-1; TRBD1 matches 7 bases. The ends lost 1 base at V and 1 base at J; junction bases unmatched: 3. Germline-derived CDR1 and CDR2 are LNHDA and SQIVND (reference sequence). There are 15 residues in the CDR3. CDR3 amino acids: CASSIGGGWNTEAFF. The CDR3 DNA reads TGTGCCAGTAGTATAGGAGGGGGCTGGAACACTGAAGCTTTCTTT.

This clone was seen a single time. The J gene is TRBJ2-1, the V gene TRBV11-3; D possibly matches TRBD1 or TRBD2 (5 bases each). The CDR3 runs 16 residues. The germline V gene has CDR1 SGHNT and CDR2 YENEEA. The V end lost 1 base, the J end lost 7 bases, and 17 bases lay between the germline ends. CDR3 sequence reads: CASSLGQGELENEQFF. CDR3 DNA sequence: TGTGCCAGCAGCTTAGGGCAAGGGGAGCTGGAAAATGAGCAGTTCTTC.

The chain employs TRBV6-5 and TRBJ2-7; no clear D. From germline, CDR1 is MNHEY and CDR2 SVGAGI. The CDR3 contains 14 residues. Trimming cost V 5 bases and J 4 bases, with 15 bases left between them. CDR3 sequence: CASSADGPRYEQYF. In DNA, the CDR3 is TGTGCCAGCAGTGCTGACGGGCCTCGTTACGAGCAGTACTTC.

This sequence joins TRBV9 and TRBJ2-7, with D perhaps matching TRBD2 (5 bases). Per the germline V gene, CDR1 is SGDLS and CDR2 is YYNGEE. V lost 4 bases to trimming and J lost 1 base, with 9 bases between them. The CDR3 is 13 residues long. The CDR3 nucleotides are TGTGCCAGCAGCCCGGGATCTTCCTACGAGCAGTACTTC. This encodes CASSPGSSYEQYF.

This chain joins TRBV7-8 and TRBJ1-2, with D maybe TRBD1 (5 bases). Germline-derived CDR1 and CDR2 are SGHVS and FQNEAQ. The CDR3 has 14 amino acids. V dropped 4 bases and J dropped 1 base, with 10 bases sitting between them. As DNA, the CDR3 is TGTGCCAGCAGCTCCGTCAGGGATAACTATGGCTACACCTTC. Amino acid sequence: CASSSVRDNYGYTF.

The CDR3 nucleotides read TGTGCTAGTGGCCTCGGACGGTACAATGAGCAGTTCTTC. It codes for CASGLGRYNEQFF. The chain couples TRBV12-5 to TRBJ2-1; D gene uncertain. The length of the CDR3 is 13 residues. Looked up from germline, CDR1 is LGHNT and CDR2 is FRNRAP. The germline V and J ends were trimmed by 6 bases and 4 bases, with 10 bases remaining between them.

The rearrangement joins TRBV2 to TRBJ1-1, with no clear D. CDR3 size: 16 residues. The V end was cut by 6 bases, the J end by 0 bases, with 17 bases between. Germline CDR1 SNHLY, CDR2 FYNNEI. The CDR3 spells CASRWSIHEMNTEAFF. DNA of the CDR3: TGTGCCAGCAGGTGGAGTATACATGAAATGAACACTGAAGCTTTCTTT.

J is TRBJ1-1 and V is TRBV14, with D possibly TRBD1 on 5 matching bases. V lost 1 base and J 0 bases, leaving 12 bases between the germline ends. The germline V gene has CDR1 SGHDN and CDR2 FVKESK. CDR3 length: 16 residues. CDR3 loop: CASSQGAGFMNTEAFF. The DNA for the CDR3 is TGTGCCAGCAGCCAAGGCGCAGGGTTCATGAACACTGAAGCTTTCTTT.

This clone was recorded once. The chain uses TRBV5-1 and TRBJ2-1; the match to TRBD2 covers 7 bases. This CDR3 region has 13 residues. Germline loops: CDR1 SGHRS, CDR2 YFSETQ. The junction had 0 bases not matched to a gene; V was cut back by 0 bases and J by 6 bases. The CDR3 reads CASSLVAGNEQFF. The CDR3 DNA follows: TGCGCCAGCAGCTTGGTAGCGGGCAATGAGCAGTTCTTC.

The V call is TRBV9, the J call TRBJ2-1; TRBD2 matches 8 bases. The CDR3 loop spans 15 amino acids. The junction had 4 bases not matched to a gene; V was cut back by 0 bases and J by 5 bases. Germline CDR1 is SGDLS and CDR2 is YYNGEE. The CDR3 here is CASSVGPGGNNEQFF. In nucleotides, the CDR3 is TGTGCCAGCAGCGTAGGGCCGGGAGGGAACAATGAGCAGTTCTTC.

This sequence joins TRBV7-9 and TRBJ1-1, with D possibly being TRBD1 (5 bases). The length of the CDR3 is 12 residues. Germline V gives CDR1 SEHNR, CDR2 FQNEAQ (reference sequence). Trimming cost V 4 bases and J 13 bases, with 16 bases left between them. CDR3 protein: CASSYGRGRVFF. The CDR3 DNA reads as TGTGCCAGCAGCTACGGGAGGGGCAGGGTTTTCTTT. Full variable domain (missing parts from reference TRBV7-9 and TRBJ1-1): DTGVSQNPRHKITKRGQNVTFRCDPISEHNRLYWYRQTLGQGPEFLTYFQNEAQLEKSRLLSDRFSAERPKGSFSTLEIQRTEQGDSAMYLCASSYGRGRVFFGQGTRLTVV.

The CDR3 spells CASSSKGRSYEQYF. The DNA of the CDR3 is TGCGCCAGCAGCTCGAAGGGCCGGTCCTACGAGCAGTACTTC. The V gene is TRBV5-1, the J gene TRBJ2-7; D gene unclear. CDR3 size: 14 residues. V was shortened by 3 bases and J by 1 base, with 11 bases between the two germline ends. The germline V gene has CDR1 SGHRS and CDR2 YFSETQ. The whole variable domain, filled in from reference TRBV5-1 and TRBJ2-7, reads KAGVTQTPRYLIKTRGQQVTLSCSPISGHRSVSWYQQTPGQGLQFLFEYFSETQRNKGNFPGRFSGRQFSNSRSEMNVSTLELGDSALYLCASSSKGRSYEQYFGPGTRLTVT.

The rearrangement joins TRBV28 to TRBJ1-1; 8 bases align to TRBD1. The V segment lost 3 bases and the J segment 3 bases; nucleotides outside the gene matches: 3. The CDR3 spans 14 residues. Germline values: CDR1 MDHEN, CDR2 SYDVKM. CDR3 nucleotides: TGTGCCAGCAGTTTCCGACAGGGGTACACTGAAGCTTTCTTT. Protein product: CASSFRQGYTEAFF.

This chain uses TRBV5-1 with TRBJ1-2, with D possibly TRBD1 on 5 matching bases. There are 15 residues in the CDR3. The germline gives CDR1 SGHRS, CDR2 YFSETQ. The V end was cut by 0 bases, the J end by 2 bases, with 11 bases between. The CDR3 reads CASSLGMGVNYGYTF. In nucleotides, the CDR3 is TGCGCCAGCAGCTTGGGGATGGGGGTCAACTATGGCTACACCTTC.

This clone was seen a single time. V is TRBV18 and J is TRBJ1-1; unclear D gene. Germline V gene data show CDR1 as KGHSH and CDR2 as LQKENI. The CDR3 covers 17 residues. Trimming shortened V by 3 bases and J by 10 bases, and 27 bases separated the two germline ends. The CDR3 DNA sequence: TGTGCCAGCTCACCTCCCTACGGTCCCGAGACTTTGCTGGGAGCTTTCTTT. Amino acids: CASSPPYGPETLLGAFF.

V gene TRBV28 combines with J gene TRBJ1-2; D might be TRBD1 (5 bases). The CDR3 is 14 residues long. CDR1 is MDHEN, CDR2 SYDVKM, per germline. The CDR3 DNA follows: TGTGGCCAGACGTGGAAGGGGCCCCACCATGGCTACACCTTC. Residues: CGQTWKGPHHGYTF.

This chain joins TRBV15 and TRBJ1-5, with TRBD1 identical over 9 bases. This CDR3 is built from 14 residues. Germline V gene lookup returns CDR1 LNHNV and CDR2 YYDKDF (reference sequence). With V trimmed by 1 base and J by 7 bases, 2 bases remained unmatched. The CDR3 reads CATSRGTGVQPQHF. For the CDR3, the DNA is TGTGCCACCAGCAGAGGGACAGGGGTCCAGCCCCAGCATTTT.

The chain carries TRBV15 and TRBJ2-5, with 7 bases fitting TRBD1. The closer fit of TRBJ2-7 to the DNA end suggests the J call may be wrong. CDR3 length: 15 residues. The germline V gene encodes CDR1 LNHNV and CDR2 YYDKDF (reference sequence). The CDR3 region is CATSRDLGGADEQYF. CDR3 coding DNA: TGTGCCACCAGCAGAGATTTAGGGGGCGCGGACGAGCAGTACTTC.

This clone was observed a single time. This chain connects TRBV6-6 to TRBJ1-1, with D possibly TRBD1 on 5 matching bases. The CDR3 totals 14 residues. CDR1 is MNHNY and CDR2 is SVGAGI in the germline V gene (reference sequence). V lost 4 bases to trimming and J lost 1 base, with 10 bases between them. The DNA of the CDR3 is TGTGCCAGCAGTTCGGGACCGGGGAACACTGAAGCTTTCTTT. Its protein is CASSSGPGNTEAFF.